The clone carrying this T cell receptor beta chain showed up many times. Antigen unknown. The sample originates from a study of Graves' ophthalmopathy and Graves' hyperthyroidism. The study's findings and limits: Ophthalmopathy cases were distinguished from stable hyperthyroidism by a 13-signature model, reaching 85% to 90% sensitivity and about 80% specificity.

The TCR beta CDR3 regions underwent amplification from RNA transcripts. Second-round multiplex PCR followed a first-round RT-PCR using HTBI primers. From the multiplex PCR reads, TCRdb called clonotypes with MiXCR, one entry per CDR3 protein. Among roughly 600,000 distinct CDR3 sequences, less than 40% were seen once, and the ten largest hold roughly 4.5%. The origin of this receptor is an adult man with Graves' hyperthyroidism. Sequencing was performed on peripheral blood or thyroid tissue (not recorded which).

In DNA form, the CDR3 reads TGTGCCAGCAGTGACCCGGGACAGAACTATGGCTACACCTTC. It is translated as CASSDPGQNYGYTF. The rearrangement joins TRBV25-1 to TRBJ1-2; 7 bases align to TRBD1. With 3 bases clipped from V and 2 bases from J, the junction kept 3 bases outside the gene matches. Germline V gene sequence: CDR1 MGHDK, CDR2 SYGVNS. This CDR3 region has 14 residues.